Presented here are 10 T cell receptor beta chains from one specimen sequenced in a study of blood T cell repertoires in COVID-19. The table came from immunoSEQ multiplex PCR; TCRdb's copy has only in-frame clones and leaves some out. The sample lists 60,000 to 90,000 clones, 65% to 85% seen once, with around 5.8% in the top ten. Sequenced material: peripheral blood. Source of these receptors: a man in his sixties with active or convalescent COVID-19.

V is TRBV4-3 and J is TRBJ1-5, with D possibly TRBD1 on 5 matching bases. This CDR3 comprises 16 residues. Germline V gene data show CDR1 as LGHNA and CDR2 as YSLEER. Trimming removed 0 bases from V and 6 bases from J, with 15 bases in between. CDR3: CASSQDWAARGQPQHF. CDR3 sequence (DNA): TGCGCCAGCAGCCAAGATTGGGCAGCTAGGGGTCAGCCCCAGCATTTT.

V gene TRBV21-1 combines with J gene TRBJ2-2; no DNA check was done on the table's D call, TRBD1. TRBV21-1 is an annotated pseudogene. This CDR3 spans 13 amino acids. The CDR3 sequence is CASPTVNTGELFF. In DNA form, the CDR3 reads TGTGCCAGCCCGACAGTTAACACCGGGGAGCTGTTTTTT.

The chain combines TRBV11-2 with TRBJ2-1; D remains ambiguous. Germline V gene data show CDR1 as SGHAT and CDR2 as FQNNGV. The CDR3 length is 13 residues. The ends were cut back, 0 bases at V and 12 bases at J, with 12 bases in the middle. CDR3 protein: CASSLDLASPQFF. CDR3 bases: TGTGCCAGCAGCTTAGATCTTGCGTCTCCGCAGTTCTTC.

The chain recombines TRBV6-1 with TRBJ2-2; 9 nucleotides match TRBD2. The CDR3 loop spans 15 amino acids. V was pared by 4 bases and J by 7 bases, with 7 bases of the junction left unmatched. Germline loops: CDR1 MNHNS, CDR2 SASEGT. Here the CDR3 reads CASSVAGDGGGELFF. The CDR3 nucleotides read TGTGCCAGCAGTGTAGCGGGAGACGGAGGCGGGGAGCTGTTTTTT.

The chain joins TRBV7-2 to TRBJ1-1, with 7 nucleotides matching TRBD1. Germline loops: CDR1 SGHTA, CDR2 FQGNSA. The CDR3 loop spans 15 amino acids. Trimming removed 5 bases from V and 2 bases from J; junction bases left unmatched: 8. The CDR3 loop is CASSHRGTANTEAFF. Here the CDR3 DNA reads TGTGCCAGCAGCCACCGCGGGACAGCAAACACTGAAGCTTTCTTT. Using reference TRBV7-2 and TRBJ1-1 for the parts outside the CDR3, the full variable domain is GAGVSQSPSNKVTEKGKDVELRCDPISGHTALYWYRQSLGQGLEFLIYFQGNSAPDKSGLPSDRFSAERTGGSVSTLTIQRTQQEDSAVYLCASSHRGTANTEAFFGQGTRLTVV.

This sequence joins TRBV12-3 or TRBV12-4 and TRBJ2-7, with D uncertain. The CDR3 consists of 12 residues. Trimming took 1 base from V and 12 from J, leaving 13 bases between them. CDR3 amino acids: CASSLGAAMSYF. Written as DNA, the CDR3 is TGTGCCAGCAGTTTAGGGGCTGCTATGTCGTACTTC.

This clone was recorded once. The chain is built from TRBV2 and TRBJ2-5, with 10 bases matching TRBD2. V shed 4 bases, J shed 1 base, and the junction held 3 bases outside the gene matches. The CDR3 covers 15 residues. Germline values: CDR1 SNHLY, CDR2 FYNNEI. The CDR3 DNA reads TGTGCCAGCAGTGTCCAGCGGGGGGGCCAAGAGACCCAGTACTTC. This sequence encodes CASSVQRGGQETQYF.

This chain uses TRBV29-1 with TRBJ1-2; no firm D call. V lost 7 bases and J lost 5, with 11 bases in between. CDR1 is SQVTM, CDR2 ANQGSEA, per germline. The CDR3 covers 11 residues. The CDR3 is CSARTDYGYTF. The CDR3 DNA sequence: TGCAGCGCCCGGACTGATTATGGCTACACCTTC. Combining the CDR3 with reference TRBV29-1 and TRBJ1-2 gives the whole variable domain SAVISQKPSRDICQRGTSLTIQCQVDSQVTMMFWYRQQPGQSLTLIATANQGSEATYESGFVIDKFPISRPNLTFSTLTVSNMSPEDSSIYLCSARTDYGYTFGSGTRLTVV.

The rearrangement joins TRBV2 to TRBJ2-7; tentatively, D is TRBD2 (7 bases). This CDR3 is built from 14 residues. V dropped 1 base and J dropped 2 bases, with 9 bases sitting between them. The germline gives CDR1 SNHLY, CDR2 FYNNEI. Here the CDR3 reads CASSEGRGPYEQYF. CDR3 sequence (DNA): TGTGCCAGCAGTGAAGGGCGGGGGCCCTACGAGCAGTACTTC. Full variable domain (missing parts from reference TRBV2 and TRBJ2-7): EPEVTQTPSHQVTQMGQEVILRCVPISNHLYFYWYRQILGQKVEFLVSFYNNEISEKSEIFDDQFSVERPDGSNFTLKIRSTKLEDSAMYFCASSEGRGPYEQYFGPGTRLTVT.

J is TRBJ2-4 and V is TRBV9, with 10 bases matching TRBD2. Germline V gene sequence: CDR1 SGDLS, CDR2 YYNGEE. The V and J ends lost 3 bases and 4 bases, in that order; junction bases with no gene match: 10. The CDR3 has 17 residues. DNA of the CDR3: TGTGCCAGCAGCGGAGCGGGGGGGCTTGGGGGAAAAAACATTCAGTACTTC. It specifies CASSGAGGLGGKNIQYF.